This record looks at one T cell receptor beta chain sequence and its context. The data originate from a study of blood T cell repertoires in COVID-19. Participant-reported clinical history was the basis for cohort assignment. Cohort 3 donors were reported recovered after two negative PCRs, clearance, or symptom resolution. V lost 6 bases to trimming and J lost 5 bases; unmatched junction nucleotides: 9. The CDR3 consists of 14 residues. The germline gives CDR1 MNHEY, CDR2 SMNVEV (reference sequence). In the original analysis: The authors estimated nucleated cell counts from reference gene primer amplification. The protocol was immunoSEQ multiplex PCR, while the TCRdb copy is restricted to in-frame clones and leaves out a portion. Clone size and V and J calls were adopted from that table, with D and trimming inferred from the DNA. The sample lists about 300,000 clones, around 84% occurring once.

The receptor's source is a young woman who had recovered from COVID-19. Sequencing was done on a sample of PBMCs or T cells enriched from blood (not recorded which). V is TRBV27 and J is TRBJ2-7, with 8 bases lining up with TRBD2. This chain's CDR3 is CASRGGGRTHEQYF. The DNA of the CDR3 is TGTGCCAGCAGGGGTGGCGGGAGGACCCACGAGCAGTACTTC.